This TCR beta chain was identified in a study of cytomegalovirus exposure and HLA in healthy donors. From germline, CDR1 is MGHRA and CDR2 YSYEKL. Trimming left V 5 bases short and J 7 bases short, with 18 bases between. CDR3 length: 15 residues. Study conclusions and caveats: Certain indistinguishable V segments, among them TRBV6-2 and TRBV6-3, were excluded.

About this clone: Its antigen is unidentified.

PCR employed 60 Vbeta and 13 Jbeta primers. Generated by immunoSEQ multiplex PCR, the TCRdb table keeps only in-frame clones and is missing some. The sample yields more than 90,000 clones, about 79% seen once. This clonotype was sampled from a woman aged 18-29 years in good health and CMV-seropositive. This chain uses TRBV4-1 with TRBJ1-5; D is unresolved. The sequencing input was PBMCs. CDR3 nucleotide sequence: TGCGCCAGCAGCAAAAGAGAGTCAGCAGGCCAGCCCCAGCATTTT. Translating gives CASSKRESAGQPQHF.